Included here is one TCR beta chain sequence, with context. Data came from immunoSEQ multiplex PCR; TCRdb stores just in-frame clones and leaves some out. This table holds 100,000 to 150,000 clones, roughly 92% found once. The data are from a study of T cell responses to AZD1222 COVID-19 vaccine. This CDR3 has 15 amino acids. Germline V lookup: CDR1 MNHEY, CDR2 SVGAGI. Deletions cut 5 bases from V and 2 bases from J, with 13 bases between. The receptor was isolated from an adult in good health. The chain employs TRBV6-5 and TRBJ1-5, with a tentative D call TRBD1 (5 bases). Source: peripheral blood, taken on day 0 of AZD1222 vaccination. CDR3 residues: CASSTLSGGNQPQHF. CDR3 bases: TGTGCCAGCAGTACTCTCTCGGGGGGCAATCAGCCCCAGCATTTT.